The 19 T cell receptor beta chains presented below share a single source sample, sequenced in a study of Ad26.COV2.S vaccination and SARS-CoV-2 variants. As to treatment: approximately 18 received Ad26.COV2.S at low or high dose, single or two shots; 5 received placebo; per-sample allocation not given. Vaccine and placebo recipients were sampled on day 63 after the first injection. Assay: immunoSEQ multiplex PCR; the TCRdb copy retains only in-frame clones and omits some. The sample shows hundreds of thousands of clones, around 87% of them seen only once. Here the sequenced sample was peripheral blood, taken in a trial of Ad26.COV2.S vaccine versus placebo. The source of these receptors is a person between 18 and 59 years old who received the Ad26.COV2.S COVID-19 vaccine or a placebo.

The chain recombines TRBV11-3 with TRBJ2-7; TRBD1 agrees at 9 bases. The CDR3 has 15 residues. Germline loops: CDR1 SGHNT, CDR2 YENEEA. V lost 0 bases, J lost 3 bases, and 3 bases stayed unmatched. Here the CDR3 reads CASSLDSTGGYEQYF. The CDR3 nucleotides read TGTGCCAGCAGCTTAGATTCGACAGGGGGCTACGAGCAGTACTTC.

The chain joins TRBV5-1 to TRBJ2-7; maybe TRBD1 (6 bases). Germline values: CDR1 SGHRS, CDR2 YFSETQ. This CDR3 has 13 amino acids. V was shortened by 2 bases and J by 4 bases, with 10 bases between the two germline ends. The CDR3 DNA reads TGCGCCAGCAGCTTAGAAACAGGGTACGAGCAGTACTTC. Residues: CASSLETGYEQYF.

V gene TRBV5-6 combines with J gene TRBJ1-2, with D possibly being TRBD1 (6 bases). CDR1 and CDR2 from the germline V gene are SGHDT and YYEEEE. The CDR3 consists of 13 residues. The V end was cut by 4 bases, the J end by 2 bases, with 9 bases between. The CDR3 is CASSATGNYGYTF. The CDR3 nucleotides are TGTGCCAGCAGCGCCACAGGGAACTATGGCTACACCTTC.

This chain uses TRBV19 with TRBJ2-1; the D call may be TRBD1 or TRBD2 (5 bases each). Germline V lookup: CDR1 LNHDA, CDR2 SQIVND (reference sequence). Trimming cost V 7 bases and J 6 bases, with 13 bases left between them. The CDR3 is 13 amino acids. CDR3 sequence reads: CASTRAGSNEQFF. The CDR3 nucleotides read TGTGCCAGTACCCGGGCAGGGAGCAATGAGCAGTTCTTC.

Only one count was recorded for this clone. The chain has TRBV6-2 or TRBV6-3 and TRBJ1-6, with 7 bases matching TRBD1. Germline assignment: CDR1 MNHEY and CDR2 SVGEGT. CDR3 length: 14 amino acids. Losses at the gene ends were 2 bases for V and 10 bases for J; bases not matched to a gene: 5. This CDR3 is CASSYGVGGSPLHF. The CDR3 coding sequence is TGTGCCAGCAGTTACGGGGTAGGGGGCTCACCCCTCCACTTT.

The CDR3 loop reads CASRGQNRSNQPQHF. Here the CDR3 DNA reads TGTGCCAGCAGGGGACAGAACCGTAGCAATCAGCCCCAGCATTTT. The chain uses TRBV6-5 and TRBJ1-5, with 7 bases identical to TRBD1. The V segment lost 6 bases and the J segment 0 bases; nucleotides outside the gene matches: 5. This CDR3 is built from 15 residues. Germline V gene lookup returns CDR1 MNHEY and CDR2 SVGAGI.

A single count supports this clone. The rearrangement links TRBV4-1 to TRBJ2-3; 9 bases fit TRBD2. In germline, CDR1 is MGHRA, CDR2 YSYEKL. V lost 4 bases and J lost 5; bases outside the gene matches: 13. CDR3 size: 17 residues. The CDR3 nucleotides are TGCGCCAGCAGCCCCATCATCCGTGCGGGGGGGGGAGATACGCAGTATTTT. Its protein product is CASSPIIRAGGGDTQYF.

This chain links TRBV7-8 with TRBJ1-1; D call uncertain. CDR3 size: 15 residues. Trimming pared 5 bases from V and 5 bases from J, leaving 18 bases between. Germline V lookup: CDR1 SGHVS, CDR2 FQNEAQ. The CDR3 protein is CASSVGNLWRTEAFF. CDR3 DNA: TGTGCCAGCAGCGTCGGGAACCTCTGGCGAACTGAAGCTTTCTTT.

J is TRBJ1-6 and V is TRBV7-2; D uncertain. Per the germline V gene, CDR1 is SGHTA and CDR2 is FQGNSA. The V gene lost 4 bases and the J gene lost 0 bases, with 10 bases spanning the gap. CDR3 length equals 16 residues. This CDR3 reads CASSSGLSSYNSPLHF. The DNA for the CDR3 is TGTGCCAGCAGCTCCGGTTTGAGCTCCTATAATTCACCCCTCCACTTT.

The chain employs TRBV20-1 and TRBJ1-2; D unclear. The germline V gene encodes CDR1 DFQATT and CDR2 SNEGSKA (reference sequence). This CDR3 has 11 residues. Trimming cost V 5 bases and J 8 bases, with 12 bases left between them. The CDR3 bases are TGCAGTGCTTTCAGCGGCCCGGGCTACACCTTC. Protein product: CSAFSGPGYTF.

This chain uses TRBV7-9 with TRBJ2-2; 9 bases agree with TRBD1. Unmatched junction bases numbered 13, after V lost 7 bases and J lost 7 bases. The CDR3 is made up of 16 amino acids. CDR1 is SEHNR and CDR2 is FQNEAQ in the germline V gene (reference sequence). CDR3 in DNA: TGTGCCAGCACCCCCTACCGGGACAGGGCCCTCGGGGAGCTGTTTTTT. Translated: CASTPYRDRALGELFF.

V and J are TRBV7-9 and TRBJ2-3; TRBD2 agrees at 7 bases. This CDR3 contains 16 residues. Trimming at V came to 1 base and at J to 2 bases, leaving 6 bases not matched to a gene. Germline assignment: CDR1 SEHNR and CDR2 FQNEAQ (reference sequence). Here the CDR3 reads CASSLVDGGTTDTQYF. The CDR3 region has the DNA TGTGCCAGCAGCTTAGTAGACGGGGGGACCACAGATACGCAGTATTTT.

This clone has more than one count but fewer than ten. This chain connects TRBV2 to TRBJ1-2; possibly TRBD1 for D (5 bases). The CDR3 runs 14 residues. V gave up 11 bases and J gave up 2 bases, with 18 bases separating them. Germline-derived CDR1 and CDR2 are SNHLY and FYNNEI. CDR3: CAGGKLLTNYGYTF. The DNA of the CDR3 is TGTGCCGGGGGGAAGCTGTTGACGAACTATGGCTACACCTTC.

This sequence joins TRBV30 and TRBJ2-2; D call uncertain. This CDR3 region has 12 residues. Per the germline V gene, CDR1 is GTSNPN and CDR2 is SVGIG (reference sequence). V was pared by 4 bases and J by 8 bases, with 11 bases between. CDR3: CAWTPNGGELFF. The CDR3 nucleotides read TGTGCCTGGACCCCAAATGGGGGGGAGCTGTTTTTT.

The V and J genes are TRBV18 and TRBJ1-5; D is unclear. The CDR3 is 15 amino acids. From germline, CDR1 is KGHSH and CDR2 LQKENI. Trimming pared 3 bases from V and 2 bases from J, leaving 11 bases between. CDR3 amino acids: CASSPLGRGNQPQHF. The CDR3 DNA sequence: TGTGCCAGCTCACCCTTGGGTCGGGGCAATCAGCCCCAGCATTTT.

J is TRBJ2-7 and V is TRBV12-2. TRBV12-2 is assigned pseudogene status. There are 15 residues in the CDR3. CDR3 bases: TGTGCAAGTCGCTCGACCCGGACGCATCGCTACGAGCAGTACTTC. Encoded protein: CASRSTRTHRYEQYF.

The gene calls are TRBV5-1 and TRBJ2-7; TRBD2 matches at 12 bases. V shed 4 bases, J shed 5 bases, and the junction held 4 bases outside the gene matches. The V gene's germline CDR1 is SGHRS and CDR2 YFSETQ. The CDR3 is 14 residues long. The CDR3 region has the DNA TGCGCCAGCAGCCCACTAGCGGGGGGAAACGAGCAGTACTTC. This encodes CASSPLAGGNEQYF.

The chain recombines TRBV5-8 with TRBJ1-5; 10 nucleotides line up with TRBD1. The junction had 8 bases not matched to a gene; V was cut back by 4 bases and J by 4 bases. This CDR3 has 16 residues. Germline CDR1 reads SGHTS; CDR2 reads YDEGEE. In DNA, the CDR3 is TGTGCCAGCAGCCCTCGGGACAGGGGACAAAATCAGCCCCAGCATTTT. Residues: CASSPRDRGQNQPQHF.

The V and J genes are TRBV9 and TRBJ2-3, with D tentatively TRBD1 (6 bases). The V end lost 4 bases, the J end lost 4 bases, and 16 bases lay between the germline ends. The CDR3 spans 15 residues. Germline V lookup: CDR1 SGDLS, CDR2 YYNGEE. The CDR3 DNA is TGTGCCAGCAGCCCCCGCCAGGGGTCAGCAGATACGCAGTATTTT. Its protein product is CASSPRQGSADTQYF.